This T cell receptor beta chain was identified during a study of shared clonotypes between healthy human individuals. Germline lookup yields CDR1 SNHLY and CDR2 FYNNEI. The CDR3 has 13 residues. Deletions cut 4 bases from V and 2 bases from J, with 8 bases between. Profiled with immunoSEQ multiplex PCR; TCRdb holds only in-frame clones, not every one. The top ten clones hold around 1.7% of a sample with about 2.2 million clones, roughly 95% of them seen once. The naive CD8 population came from CD45RO-negative cells selected for CCR7, without terminally differentiated effector memory CD45RA+ cells. The material sequenced was naive CD8+ T cells from PBMCs. The chain recombines TRBV2 with TRBJ2-5, with D uncertain. This TCR was recovered from a man younger than 30 in good health. Some clones in this sample may be carry-over from other donors' samples. DNA of the CDR3: TGTGCCAGCAGTGTACGGGCTCAAGAGACCCAGTACTTC. It encodes CASSVRAQETQYF.